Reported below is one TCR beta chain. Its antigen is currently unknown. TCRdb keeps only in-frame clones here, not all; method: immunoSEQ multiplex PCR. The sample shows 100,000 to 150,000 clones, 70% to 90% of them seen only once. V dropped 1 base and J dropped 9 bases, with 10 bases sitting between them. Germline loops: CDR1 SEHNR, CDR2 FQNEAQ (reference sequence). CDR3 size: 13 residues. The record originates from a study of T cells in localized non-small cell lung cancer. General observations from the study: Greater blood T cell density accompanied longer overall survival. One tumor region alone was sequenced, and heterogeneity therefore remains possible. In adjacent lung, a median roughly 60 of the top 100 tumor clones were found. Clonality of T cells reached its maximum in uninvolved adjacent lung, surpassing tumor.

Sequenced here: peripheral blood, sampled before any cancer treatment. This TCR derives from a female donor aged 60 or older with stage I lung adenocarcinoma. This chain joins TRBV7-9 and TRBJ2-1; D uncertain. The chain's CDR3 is CASSLGSLSEQFF. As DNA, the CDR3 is TGTGCCAGCAGCTTAGGAAGTCTGTCTGAGCAGTTCTTC.